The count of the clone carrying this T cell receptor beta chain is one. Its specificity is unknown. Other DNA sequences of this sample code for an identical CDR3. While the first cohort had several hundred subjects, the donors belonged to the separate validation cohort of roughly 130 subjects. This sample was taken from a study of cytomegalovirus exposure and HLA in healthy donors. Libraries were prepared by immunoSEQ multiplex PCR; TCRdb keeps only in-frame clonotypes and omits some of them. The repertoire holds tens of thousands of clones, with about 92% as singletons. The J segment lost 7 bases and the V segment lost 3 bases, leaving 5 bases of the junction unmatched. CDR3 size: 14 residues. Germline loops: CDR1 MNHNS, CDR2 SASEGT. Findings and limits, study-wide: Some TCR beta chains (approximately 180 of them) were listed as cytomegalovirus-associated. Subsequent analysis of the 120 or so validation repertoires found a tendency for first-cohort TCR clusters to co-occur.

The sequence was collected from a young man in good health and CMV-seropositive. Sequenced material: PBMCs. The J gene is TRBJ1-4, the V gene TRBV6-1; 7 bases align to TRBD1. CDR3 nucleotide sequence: TGTGCCAGCAGTGATGGCCCAGGGGGTGAAAAACTGTTTTTT. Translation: CASSDGPGGEKLFF.